The clone carrying this T cell receptor beta chain was seen once. Its antigen is not known. Per the germline V gene, CDR1 is MNHNS and CDR2 is SASEGT. This CDR3 is built from 14 residues. V shed 9 bases and J 6 bases; nucleotides not matched to a gene: 7. The data derive from a study of T cells in Graves' hyperthyroidism and ophthalmopathy. Study-level points and caveats: Ophthalmopathy was distinguished from stable hyperthyroidism by 13 V-J signatures.

Stable hyperthyroidism: no ophthalmopathy progression over 18 months of follow-up. TCR beta CDR3 sequences were amplified from RNA transcripts. The TCR CDR3 first-round RT-PCR relied on the HTBI primer set. TCRdb re-derived calls from the multiplex PCR reads in MiXCR, one entry per CDR3 protein. The repertoire holds 350,000 to 450,000 distinct CDR3 sequences, approximately 15% seen once, with about 11% in the top ten. The rearrangement links TRBV6-1 to TRBJ2-1, with 11 bases matching TRBD1. What was sequenced was blood. The source of this sequence is a woman aged 60-75 years with Graves' hyperthyroidism. The CDR3 sequence is CARRWDRGGNEQFF. Here the CDR3 DNA reads TGTGCCAGGAGGTGGGACAGGGGGGGCAATGAGCAGTTCTTC.